This T cell receptor beta chain was recorded in a study of control samples from healthy donors and cancer patients. Libraries were prepared by immunoSEQ multiplex PCR; TCRdb keeps only in-frame clonotypes and omits some of them. The profile covers roughly 100,000 clones, with around 89% appearing a single time and 19% taken by the ten largest. Trimming left V 0 bases short and J 2 bases short, with 11 bases between. CDR3 length: 16 residues. CDR1 SGHRS and CDR2 YFSETQ come from the germline V gene. The sample taken for sequencing was PBMCs. The TCR sequence derives from a man in his 60s with lung cancer. V gene TRBV5-1 combines with J gene TRBJ2-2; no firm D call. The CDR3 sequence is CASSLGYGSNTGELFF. DNA for the CDR3: TGCGCCAGCAGCTTGGGTTACGGGTCCAACACCGGGGAGCTGTTTTTT.